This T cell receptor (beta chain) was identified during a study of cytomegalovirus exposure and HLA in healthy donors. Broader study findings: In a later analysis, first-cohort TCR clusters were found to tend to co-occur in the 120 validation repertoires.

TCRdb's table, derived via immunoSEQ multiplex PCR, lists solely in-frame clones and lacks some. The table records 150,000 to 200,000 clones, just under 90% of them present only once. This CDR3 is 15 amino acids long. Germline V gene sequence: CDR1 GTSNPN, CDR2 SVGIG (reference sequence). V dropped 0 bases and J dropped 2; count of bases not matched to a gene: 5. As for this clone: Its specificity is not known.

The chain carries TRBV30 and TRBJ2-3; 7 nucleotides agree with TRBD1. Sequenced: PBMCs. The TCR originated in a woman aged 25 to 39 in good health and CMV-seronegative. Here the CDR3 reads CAWSVKGANTDTQYF. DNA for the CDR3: TGTGCCTGGAGTGTTAAGGGGGCGAACACAGATACGCAGTATTTT.